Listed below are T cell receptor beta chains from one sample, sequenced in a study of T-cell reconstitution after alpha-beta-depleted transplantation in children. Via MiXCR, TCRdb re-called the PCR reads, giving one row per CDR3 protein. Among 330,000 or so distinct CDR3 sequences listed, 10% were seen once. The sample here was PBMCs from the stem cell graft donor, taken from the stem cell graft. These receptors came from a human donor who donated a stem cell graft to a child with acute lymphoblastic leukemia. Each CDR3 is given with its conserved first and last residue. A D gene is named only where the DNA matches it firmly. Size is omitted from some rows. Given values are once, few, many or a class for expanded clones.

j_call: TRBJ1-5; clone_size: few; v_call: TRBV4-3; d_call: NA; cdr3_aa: CASSQDVRSQPQHF; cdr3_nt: TGCGCCAGCAGCCAAGATGTAAGGTCTCAGCCCCAGCATTTT
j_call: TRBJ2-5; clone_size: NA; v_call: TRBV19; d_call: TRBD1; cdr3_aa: CASSIGSRGQETQYF; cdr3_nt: TGTGCCAGTAGTATAGGCTCCAGGGGGCAGGAGACCCAGTACTTC
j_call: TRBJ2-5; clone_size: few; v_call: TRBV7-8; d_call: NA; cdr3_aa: CASSFGQTQETQYF; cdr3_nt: TGTGCCAGCAGCTTCGGACAGACGCAAGAGACCCAGTACTTC
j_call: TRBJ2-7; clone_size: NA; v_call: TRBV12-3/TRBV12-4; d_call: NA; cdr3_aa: CASSLWVEYEQYF; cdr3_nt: TGTGCCAGCAGTTTATGGGTTGAATACGAGCAGTACTTC
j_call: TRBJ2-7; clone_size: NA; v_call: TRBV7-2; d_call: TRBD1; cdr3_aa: CVSSAPGQGQNEQYF; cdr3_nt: TGTGTCAGCAGCGCCCCGGGACAGGGTCAGAACGAGCAGTACTTC
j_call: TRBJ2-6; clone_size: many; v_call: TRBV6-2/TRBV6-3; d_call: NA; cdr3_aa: CASRPSYSGANVLTF; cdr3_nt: TGTGCCAGCAGGCCTTCGTACTCTGGGGCCAACGTCCTGACTTTC
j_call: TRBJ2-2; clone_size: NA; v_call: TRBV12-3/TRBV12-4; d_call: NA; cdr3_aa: CASSLAGGANTGELFF; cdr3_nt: TGTGCCAGCAGTTTAGCGGGGGGAGCGAACACCGGGGAGCTGTTTTTT
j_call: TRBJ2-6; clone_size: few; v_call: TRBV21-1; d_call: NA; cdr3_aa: CASSGRTGVGANVLTF; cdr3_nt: TGTGCCAGCAGCGGTCGGACAGGGGTTGGGGCCAACGTCCTGACTTTC
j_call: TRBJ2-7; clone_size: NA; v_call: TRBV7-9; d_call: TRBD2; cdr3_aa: CASSLAFGGSISEQYF; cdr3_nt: TGTGCCAGCAGCTTAGCGTTCGGCGGGAGCATCAGCGAGCAGTACTTC
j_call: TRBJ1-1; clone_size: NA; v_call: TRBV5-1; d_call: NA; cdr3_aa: CASSLFGGEAFF; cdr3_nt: TGCGCCAGCAGCTTGTTTGGCGGGGAAGCTTTCTTT
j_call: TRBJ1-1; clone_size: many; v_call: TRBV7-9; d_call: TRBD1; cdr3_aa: CASSLGRSQGAVEAFF; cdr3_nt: TGTGCCAGCAGCTTAGGAAGGAGTCAGGGGGCCGTTGAAGCTTTCTTT
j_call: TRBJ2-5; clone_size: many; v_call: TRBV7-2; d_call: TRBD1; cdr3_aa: CASSRTGKETQYF; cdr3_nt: TGTGCCAGCAGCCGGACAGGGAAGGAGACCCAGTACTTC
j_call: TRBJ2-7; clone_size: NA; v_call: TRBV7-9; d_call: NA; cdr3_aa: CASSLRDGMYYEQYF; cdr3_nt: TGTGCCAGCAGCTTAAGGGACGGTATGTACTACGAGCAGTACTTC
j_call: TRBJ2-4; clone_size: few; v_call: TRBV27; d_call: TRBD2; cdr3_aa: CASMGLAVNIQYF; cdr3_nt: TGTGCCAGTATGGGACTAGCGGTAAACATTCAGTACTTC
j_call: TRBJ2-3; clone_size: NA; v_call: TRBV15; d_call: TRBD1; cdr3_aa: CATSPGTGSLTDTQYF; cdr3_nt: TGTGCCACCTCGCCCGGGACAGGGTCCCTCACAGATACGCAGTATTTT
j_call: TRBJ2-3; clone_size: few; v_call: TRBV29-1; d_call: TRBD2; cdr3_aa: CSGGTSGWDTQYF; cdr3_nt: TGCAGCGGGGGGACTAGCGGATGGGATACGCAGTATTTT
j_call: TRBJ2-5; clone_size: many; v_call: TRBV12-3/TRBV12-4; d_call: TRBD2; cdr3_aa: CASSLSVAGGLRETQYF; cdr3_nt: TGTGCCAGCAGTCTCTCGGTAGCGGGAGGCCTCCGGGAGACCCAGTACTTC
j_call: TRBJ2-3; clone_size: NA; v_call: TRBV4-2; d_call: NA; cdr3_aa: CASSQVGANTDTQYF; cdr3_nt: TGTGCCAGCAGCCAAGTAGGCGCAAACACAGATACGCAGTATTTT
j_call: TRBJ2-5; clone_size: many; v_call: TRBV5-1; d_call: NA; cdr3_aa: CASSLQHQETQYF; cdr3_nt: TGCGCCAGCAGCTTGCAGCACCAAGAGACCCAGTACTTC
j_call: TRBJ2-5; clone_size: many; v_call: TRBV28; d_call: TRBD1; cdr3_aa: CASSLGTGTIQETQYF; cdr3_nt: TGTGCCAGCAGTCTGGGGACAGGGACTATCCAAGAGACCCAGTACTTC
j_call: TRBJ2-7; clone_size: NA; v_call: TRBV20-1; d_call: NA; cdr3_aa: CSASGVQQYF; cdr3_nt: TGCAGTGCTAGTGGAGTCCAGCAGTACTTC
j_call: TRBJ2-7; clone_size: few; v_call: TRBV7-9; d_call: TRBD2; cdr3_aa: CASSFNRLAGDEQYF; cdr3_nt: TGTGCCAGCAGCTTTAACCGCCTAGCGGGAGACGAGCAGTACTTC
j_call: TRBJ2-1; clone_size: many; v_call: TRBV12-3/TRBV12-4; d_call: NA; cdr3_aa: CASSPPAKGNEQFF; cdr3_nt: TGTGCCAGCAGTCCCCCGGCCAAGGGCAATGAGCAGTTCTTC
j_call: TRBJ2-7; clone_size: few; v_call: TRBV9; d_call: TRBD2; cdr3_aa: CASSVDASGNREQYF; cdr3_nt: TGTGCCAGCAGCGTAGACGCTAGCGGGAATCGGGAGCAGTACTTC
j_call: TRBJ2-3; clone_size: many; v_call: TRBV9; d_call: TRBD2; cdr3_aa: CASSVGTSGTDTQYF; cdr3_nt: TGTGCCAGCAGCGTAGGAACTAGCGGTACAGATACGCAGTATTTT
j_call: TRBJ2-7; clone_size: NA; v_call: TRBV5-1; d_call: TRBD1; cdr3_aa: CASSLEPGQPYEQYF; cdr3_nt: TGCGCCAGCAGCTTGGAACCGGGACAGCCCTACGAGCAGTACTTC